This TCR beta chain was recovered during a study of cytomegalovirus exposure and HLA in healthy donors. Study outcomes and limitations: As confirmed in vitro, a few CMV-associated chains were specific for CMV antigens. A later analysis, which compared TCR beta chains of equal frequency, found the HLA-associated ones more clonally expanded. Available immune exposure information covered CMV serostatus only. For most TCR beta V segments, an earlier analysis put the productive rate at about 87% or about 30% of the time.

Note on this clone: Its antigen is undetermined.

PCR employed 60 Vbeta and 13 Jbeta primers. Using immunoSEQ multiplex PCR, the repertoire was profiled, and TCRdb retains in-frame clones only, with some absent. The table shows 120,000 to 150,000 clones, with about 72% occurring only once. Germline V gene lookup returns CDR1 SGHTA and CDR2 FQGTGA. The ends were cut back, 6 bases at V and 6 bases at J, with 14 bases in the middle. This CDR3 spans 14 amino acids. The V gene is TRBV7-3, the J gene TRBJ1-4; D is unclear. The specimen sequenced was PBMCs. The source is a man aged 40-50 years in good health and CMV-seronegative. This chain's CDR3 is CASSSRVKDEKLFF. CDR3 DNA: TGTGCCAGCAGTTCGAGGGTTAAAGATGAAAAACTGTTTTTT.